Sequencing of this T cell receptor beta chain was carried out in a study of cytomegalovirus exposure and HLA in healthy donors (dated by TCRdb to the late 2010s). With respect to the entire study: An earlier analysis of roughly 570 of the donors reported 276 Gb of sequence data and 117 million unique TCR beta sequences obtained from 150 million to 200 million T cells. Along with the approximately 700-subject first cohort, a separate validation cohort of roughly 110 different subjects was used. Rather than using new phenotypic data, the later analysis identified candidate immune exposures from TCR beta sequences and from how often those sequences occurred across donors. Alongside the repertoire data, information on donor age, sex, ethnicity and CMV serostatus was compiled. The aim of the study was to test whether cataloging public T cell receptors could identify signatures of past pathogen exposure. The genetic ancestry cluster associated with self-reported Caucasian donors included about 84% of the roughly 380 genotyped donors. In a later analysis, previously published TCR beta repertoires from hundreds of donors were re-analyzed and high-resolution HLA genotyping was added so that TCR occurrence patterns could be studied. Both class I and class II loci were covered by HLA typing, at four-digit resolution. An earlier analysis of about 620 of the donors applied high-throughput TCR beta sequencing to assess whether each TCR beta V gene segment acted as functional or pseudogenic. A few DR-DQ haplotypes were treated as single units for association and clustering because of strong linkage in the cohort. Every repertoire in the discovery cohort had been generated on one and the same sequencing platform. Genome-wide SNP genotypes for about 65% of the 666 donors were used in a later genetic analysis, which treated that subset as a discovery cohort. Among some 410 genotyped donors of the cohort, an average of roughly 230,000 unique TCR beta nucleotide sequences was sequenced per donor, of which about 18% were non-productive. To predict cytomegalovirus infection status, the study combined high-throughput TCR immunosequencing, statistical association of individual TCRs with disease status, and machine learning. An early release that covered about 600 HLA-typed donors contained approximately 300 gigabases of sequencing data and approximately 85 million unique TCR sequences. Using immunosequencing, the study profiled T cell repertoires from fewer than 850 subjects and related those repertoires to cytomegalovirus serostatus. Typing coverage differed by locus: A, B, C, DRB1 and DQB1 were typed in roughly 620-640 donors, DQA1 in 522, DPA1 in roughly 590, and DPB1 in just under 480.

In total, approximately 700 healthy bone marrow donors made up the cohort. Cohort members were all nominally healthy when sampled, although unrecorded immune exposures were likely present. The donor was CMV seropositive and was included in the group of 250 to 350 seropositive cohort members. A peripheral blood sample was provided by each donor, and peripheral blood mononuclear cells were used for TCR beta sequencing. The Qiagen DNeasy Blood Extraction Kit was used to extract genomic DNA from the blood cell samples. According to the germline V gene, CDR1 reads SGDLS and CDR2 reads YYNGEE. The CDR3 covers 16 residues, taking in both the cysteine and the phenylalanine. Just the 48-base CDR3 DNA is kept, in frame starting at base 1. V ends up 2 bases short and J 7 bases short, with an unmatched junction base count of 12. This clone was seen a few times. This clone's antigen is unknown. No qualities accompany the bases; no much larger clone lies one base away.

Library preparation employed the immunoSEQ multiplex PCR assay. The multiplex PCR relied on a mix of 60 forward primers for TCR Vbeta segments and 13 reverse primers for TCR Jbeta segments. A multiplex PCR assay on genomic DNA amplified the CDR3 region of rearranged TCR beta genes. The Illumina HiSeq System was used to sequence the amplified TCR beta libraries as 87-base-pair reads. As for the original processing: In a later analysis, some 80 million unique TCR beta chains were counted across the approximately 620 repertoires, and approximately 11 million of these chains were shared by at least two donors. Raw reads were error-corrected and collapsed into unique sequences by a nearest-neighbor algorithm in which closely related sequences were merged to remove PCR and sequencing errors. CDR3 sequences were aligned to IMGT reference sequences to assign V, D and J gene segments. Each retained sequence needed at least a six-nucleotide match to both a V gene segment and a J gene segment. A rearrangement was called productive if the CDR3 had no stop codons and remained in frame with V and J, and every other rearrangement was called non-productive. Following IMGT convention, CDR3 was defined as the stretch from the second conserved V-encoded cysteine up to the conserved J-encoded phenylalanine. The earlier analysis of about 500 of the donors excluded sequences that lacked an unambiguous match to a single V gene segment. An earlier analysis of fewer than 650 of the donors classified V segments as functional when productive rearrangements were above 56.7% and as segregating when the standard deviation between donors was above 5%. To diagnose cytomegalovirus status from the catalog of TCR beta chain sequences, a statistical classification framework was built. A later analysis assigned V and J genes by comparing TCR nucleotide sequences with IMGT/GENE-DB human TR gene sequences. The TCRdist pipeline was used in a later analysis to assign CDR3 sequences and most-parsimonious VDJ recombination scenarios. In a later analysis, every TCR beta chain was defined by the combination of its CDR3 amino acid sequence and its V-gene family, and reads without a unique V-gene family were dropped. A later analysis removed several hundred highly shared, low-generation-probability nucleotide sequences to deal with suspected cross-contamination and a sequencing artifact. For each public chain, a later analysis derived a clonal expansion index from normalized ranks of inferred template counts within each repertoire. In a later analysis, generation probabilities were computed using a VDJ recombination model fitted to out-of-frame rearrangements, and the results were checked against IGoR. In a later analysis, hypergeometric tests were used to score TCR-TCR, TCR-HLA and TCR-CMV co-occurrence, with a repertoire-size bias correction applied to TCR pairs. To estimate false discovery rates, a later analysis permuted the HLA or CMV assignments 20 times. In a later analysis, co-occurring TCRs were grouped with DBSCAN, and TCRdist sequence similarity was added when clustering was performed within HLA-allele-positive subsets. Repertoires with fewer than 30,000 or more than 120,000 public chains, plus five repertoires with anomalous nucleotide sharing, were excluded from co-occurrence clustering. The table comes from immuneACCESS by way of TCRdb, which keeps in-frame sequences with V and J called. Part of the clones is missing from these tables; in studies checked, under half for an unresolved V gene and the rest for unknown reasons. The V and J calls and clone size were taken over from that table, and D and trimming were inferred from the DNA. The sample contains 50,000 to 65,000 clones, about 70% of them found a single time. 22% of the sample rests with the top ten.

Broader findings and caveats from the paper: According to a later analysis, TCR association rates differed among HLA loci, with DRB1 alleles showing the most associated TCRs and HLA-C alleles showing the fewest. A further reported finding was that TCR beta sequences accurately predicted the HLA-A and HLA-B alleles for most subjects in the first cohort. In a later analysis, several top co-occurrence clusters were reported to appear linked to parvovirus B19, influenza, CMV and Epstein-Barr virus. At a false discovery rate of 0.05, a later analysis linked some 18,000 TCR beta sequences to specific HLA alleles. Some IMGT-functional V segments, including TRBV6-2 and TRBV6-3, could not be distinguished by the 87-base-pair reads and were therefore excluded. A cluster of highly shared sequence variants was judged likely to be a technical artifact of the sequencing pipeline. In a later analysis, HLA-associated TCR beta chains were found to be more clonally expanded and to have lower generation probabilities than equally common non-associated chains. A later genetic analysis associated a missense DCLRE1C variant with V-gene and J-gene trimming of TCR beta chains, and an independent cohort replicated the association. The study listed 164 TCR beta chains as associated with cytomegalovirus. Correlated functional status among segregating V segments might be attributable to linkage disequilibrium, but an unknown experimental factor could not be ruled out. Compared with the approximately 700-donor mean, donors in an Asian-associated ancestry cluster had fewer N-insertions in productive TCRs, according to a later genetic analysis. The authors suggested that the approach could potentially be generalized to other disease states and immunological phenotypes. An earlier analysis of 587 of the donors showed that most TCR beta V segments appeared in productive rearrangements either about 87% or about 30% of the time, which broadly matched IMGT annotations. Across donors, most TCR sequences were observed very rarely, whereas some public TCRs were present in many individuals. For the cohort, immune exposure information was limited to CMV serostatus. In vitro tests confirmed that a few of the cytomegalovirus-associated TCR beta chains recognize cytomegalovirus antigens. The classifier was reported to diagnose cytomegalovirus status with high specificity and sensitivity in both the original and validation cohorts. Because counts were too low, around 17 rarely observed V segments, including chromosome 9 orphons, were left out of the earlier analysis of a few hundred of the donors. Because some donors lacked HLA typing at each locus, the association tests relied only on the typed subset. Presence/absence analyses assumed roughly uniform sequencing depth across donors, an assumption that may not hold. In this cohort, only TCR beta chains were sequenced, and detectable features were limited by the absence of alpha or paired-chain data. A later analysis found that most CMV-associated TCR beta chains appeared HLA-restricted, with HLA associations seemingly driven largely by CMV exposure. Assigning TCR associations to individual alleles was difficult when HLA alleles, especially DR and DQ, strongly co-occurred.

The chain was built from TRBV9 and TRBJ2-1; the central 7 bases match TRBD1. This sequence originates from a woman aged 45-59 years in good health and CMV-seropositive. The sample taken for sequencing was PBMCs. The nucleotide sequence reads TGTGCCAGCAGCGTCCCCCGACAGGGAAACGGGAATGAGCAGTTCTTC. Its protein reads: CASSVPRQGNGNEQFF. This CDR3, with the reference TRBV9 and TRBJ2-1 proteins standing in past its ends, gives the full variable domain DSGVTQTPKHLITATGQRVTLRCSPRSGDLSVYWYQQSLDQGLQFLIQYYNGEERAKGNILERFSAQQFPDLHSELNLSSLELGDSALYFCASSVPRQGNGNEQFFGPGTRLTVL.